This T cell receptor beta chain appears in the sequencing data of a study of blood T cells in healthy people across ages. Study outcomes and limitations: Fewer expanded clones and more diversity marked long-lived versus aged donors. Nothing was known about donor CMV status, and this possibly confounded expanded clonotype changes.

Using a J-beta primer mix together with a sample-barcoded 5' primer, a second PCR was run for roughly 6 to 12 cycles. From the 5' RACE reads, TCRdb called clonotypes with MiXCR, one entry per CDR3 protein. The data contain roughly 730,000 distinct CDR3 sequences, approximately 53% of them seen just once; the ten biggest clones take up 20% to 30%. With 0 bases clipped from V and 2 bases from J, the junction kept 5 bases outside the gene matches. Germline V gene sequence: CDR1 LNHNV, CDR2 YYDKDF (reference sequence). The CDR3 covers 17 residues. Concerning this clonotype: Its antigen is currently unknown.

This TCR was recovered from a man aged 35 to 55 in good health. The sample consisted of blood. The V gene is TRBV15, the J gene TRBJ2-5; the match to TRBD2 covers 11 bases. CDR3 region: CATSRDVASGGQETQYF. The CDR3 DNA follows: TGTGCCACCAGCAGAGATGTGGCTAGCGGGGGGCAAGAGACCCAGTACTTC.